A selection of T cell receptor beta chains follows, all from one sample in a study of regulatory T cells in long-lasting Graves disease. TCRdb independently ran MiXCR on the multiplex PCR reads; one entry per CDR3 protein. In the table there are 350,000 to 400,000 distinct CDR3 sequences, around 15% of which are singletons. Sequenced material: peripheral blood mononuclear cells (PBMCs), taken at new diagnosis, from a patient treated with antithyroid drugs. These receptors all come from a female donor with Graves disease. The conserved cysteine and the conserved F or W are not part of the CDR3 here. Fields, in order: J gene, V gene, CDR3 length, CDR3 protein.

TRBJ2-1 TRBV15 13 ATSSFPGRTEEQF
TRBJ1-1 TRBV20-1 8 SCQSTEAF
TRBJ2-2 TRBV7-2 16 ASSRNLAGGRPTGELF
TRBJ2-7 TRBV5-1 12 ASERDGSSYEQY
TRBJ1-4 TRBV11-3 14 ASSLDLGTSNEKLF
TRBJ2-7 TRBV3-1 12 ASSQDPFGGEQY
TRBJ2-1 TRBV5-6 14 ASSLGRQNLYNEQF
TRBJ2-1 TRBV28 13 ASSQSGRAAYEQF
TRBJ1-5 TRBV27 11 ATRRQDNQPQH
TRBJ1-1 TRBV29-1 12 SVEFRLARGEAF
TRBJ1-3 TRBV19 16 ASSIRRGRTLSGNTIY
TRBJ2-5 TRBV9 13 ASSASGGDQETQY
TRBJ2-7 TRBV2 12 ASSELGLFYEQY
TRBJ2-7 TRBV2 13 ASSPRSGGTYEQY
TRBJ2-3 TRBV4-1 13 ASSQSGHLAATQY
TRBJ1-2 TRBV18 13 ASSPTGGTAYGYT
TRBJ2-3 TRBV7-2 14 ASSSDTSGWGDTQY
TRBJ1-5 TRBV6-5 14 ASSCLLRQGAQPQH
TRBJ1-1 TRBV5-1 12 ASSLSGEGTEAF
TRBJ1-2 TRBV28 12 ASSLWIAFGGYT